The clone carrying this TCR beta chain turned up a few times. Isolated RNA was reverse transcribed in full, so expressed TCRB transcripts were sequenced. It was found that naive, central memory and regulatory T cell samples averaged around 3.6 million reads. Produced via immunoSEQ multiplex PCR; TCRdb's table is partial and in-frame only. Of about 900,000 clones in the sample, about 17% were seen once. This entry comes from a study of beta chain features in type 1 diabetes. This receptor was identified in a woman aged 18-29 years in good health. The sample taken for sequencing was naive CD4+ T cells from blood.

In DNA form, the CDR3 reads TGTGCCAGCAGCTTAGCCCGACTAGCAAGTAGCGAGCAGTACTTC. Its translation is CASSLARLASSEQYF. The gene calls are TRBV7-2 and TRBJ2-7, with 7 bases aligning to TRBD2. CDR1 is SGHTA, CDR2 FQGNSA, per germline. With V trimmed by 0 bases and J by 6 bases, 8 bases remained unmatched. The CDR3 length is 15 residues.